Presented here are 21 T cell receptor beta chains from one specimen sequenced in a study of spatial heterogeneity in lung cancer. Using its own MiXCR run on the 5' RACE reads, TCRdb lists one record per CDR3 protein. The sample gives 30,000 to 50,000 distinct CDR3 sequences, 5.8% of which show up once; roughly 12% is in the top ten. Regarding time point: sample taken at primary tumor resection. Unsorted samples of tumor, nontumor lung or frozen PBMC had their whole RNA sequenced. The input for sequencing was PBMCs, taken at surgery. Every receptor here comes from a male donor with early-stage non-small cell lung cancer.

This clonotype was seen at least ten times. The chain uses TRBV5-1 and TRBJ2-7; TRBD2 might be the D (7 bases). V lost 1 base, J lost 2 bases, and 10 bases lay in between. The germline gives CDR1 SGHRS, CDR2 YFSETQ. This CDR3 is 14 amino acids long. The CDR3 sequence is CASSLRGGPYEQYF. The CDR3, as DNA: TGCGCCAGCAGCTTGAGGGGGGGCCCCTACGAGCAGTACTTC.

This clonotype has at least ten counts. V usage is TRBV6-6 and J usage is TRBJ2-1; 7 bases are shared with TRBD2. CDR3 length: 13 residues. The germline V gene has CDR1 MNHNY and CDR2 SVGAGI (reference sequence). CDR3 DNA sequence: TGTTTCCAAGGGGAGGGGACCTACAATGAGCAGTTCTTC. This codes for CFQGEGTYNEQFF.

This clonotype was detected a few times. The rearrangement joins TRBV6-5 to TRBJ1-1; a weak D match, TRBD1 (6 bases). The CDR3 has 14 residues. The germline CDR1 and CDR2 sequences are MNHEY and SVGAGI. V gave up 2 bases and J gave up 11 bases, with 18 bases separating them. The CDR3 loop reads CASSYAGTSGAAFF. DNA for the CDR3: TGTGCCAGCAGTTACGCTGGTACTTCGGGGGCGGCTTTCTTT.

About this clonotype: A much larger clone sits a single nucleotide away, making a read error possible. This chain uses TRBV5-1 with TRBJ2-7, with a weak D call TRBD2 (5 bases). The length of the CDR3 is 13 residues. V lost 4 bases and J lost 2, with 10 bases in between. Germline CDR1 SGHRS, CDR2 YFSETQ. The CDR3 loop reads CASSTRTPYEQYF. Written as DNA, the CDR3 is TGCGCCAGCAGCACCAGGACTCCCTACGAGCAGTACTTC.

This clonotype was found many times. This sequence joins TRBV28 and TRBJ1-2; D might be TRBD1 (6 bases). V lost 2 bases, J lost 7 bases, and 17 bases lay in between. CDR1 is MDHEN, CDR2 SYDVKM, per germline. The CDR3 is made up of 15 amino acids. Here the CDR3 reads CASSLREQGWGGYTF. As DNA, the CDR3 is TGTGCCAGCAGTTTAAGGGAACAGGGATGGGGTGGCTACACCTTC.

This clonotype was picked up many times. The rearrangement links TRBV4-1 to TRBJ2-3, with 11 nucleotides matching TRBD1. Germline V CDR1 and CDR2: MGHRA, YSYEKL. V shed 3 bases and J 3 bases; nucleotides not matched to a gene: 5. The CDR3 loop spans 16 amino acids. The CDR3 protein is CASSQGDRGRTDTQYF. CDR3 coding DNA: TGCGCCAGCAGCCAGGGGGACAGGGGGAGGACAGATACGCAGTATTTT.

This clonotype occurred many times. The rearrangement uses TRBV20-1 and TRBJ1-2; TRBD1 might be the D (5 bases). Germline values: CDR1 DFQATT, CDR2 SNEGSKA (reference sequence). The CDR3 consists of 14 residues. V lost 6 bases to trimming and J lost 8 bases, with 22 bases between them. DNA for the CDR3: TGCAGTGCCCCAACCGGGACCCGAGAAGGAGGCTACACCTTC. This translates into CSAPTGTREGGYTF.

This clonotype was counted many times. The chain uses TRBV28 and TRBJ2-3; TRBD2 matches 7 bases. V lost 2 bases, J lost 1 base, and 0 bases stayed unmatched. Germline V gene sequence: CDR1 MDHEN, CDR2 SYDVKM. The CDR3 consists of 14 residues. The CDR3 protein is CASSLAGGTDTQYF. The DNA for the CDR3 is TGTGCCAGCAGTTTAGCGGGGGGCACAGATACGCAGTATTTT. Full variable domain (outside the CDR3, taken from reference TRBV28 and TRBJ2-3): DVKVTQSSRYLVKRTGEKVFLECVQDMDHENMFWYRQDPGLGLRLIYFSYDVKMKEKGDIPEGYSVSREKKERFSLILESASTNQTSMYLCASSLAGGTDTQYFGPGTRLTVL.

The V gene is TRBV24-1, the J gene TRBJ2-2; TRBD2 matches at 9 bases. V dropped 4 bases and J dropped 0; count of bases not matched to a gene: 5. The CDR3 consists of 17 residues. The V gene's germline CDR1 is KGHDR and CDR2 SFDVKD. DNA for the CDR3: TGTGCCACCAGTGACTTCTCTAGCGGGGCGAACACCGGGGAGCTGTTTTTT. It translates to CATSDFSSGANTGELFF.

This clonotype has ten or more counts. The chain carries TRBV5-1 and TRBJ2-1; 12 bases align to TRBD2. Trimming at V came to 5 bases and at J to 8 bases, leaving 5 bases not matched to a gene. Germline values: CDR1 SGHRS, CDR2 YFSETQ. This CDR3 comprises 14 residues. In nucleotides, the CDR3 is TGCGCCAGCAGGCTAGCGGGGGGGCTCGATGAGCAGTTCTTC. Its protein product is CASRLAGGLDEQFF.

The CDR3 nucleotides are TGTGCCAGCAGCCCTAGGACAGATAATTCACCCCTCCACTTT. Residues: CASSPRTDNSPLHF. The chain employs TRBV13 and TRBJ1-6; D may be TRBD1 (6 bases). The CDR3 length is 14 residues. V was clipped by 5 bases and J by 5 bases, with 10 bases between them. Germline assignment: CDR1 PRHDT and CDR2 FYEKMQ (reference sequence).

This chain connects TRBV5-5 to TRBJ1-2; D gene ambiguous. Trimming cost V 1 base and J 6 bases, with 13 bases left between them. The CDR3 spans 14 residues. Germline CDR1 reads SGHKS; CDR2 reads YYEKEE (reference sequence). The CDR3 loop reads CASSLSQSDNGYTF. CDR3 coding DNA: TGTGCCAGCAGCTTGAGCCAGTCCGATAATGGCTACACCTTC. The full variable domain, with the rest looked up from reference TRBV5-5 and TRBJ1-2, is DAGVTQSPTHLIKTRGQQVTLRCSPISGHKSVSWYQQVLGQGPQFIFQYYEKEERGRGNFPDRFSARQFPNYSSELNVNALLLGDSALYLCASSLSQSDNGYTFGSGTRLTVV.

This clonotype came up many times. The chain uses TRBV4-1 and TRBJ2-1; TRBD2 agrees at 8 bases. V trimming: 0 bases; J trimming: 6 bases; junction bases outside the gene matches: 7. The germline V gene encodes CDR1 MGHRA and CDR2 YSYEKL. CDR3 length: 16 residues. CDR3 nucleotides: TGCGCCAGCAGCCAAGATTCGGGGGGGGGTTCCAATGAGCAGTTCTTC. The encoded protein is CASSQDSGGGSNEQFF.

This clonotype was counted between two and nine times. This CDR3 reads CASSRGLAGGPNEQFF. The CDR3 DNA reads TGCGCCAGCAGCCGGGGACTAGCGGGGGGGCCCAATGAGCAGTTCTTC. The chain couples TRBV4-1 to TRBJ2-1; 16 nucleotides align to TRBD2. V shed 4 bases, J shed 6 bases, and the junction held 3 bases outside the gene matches. CDR1 is MGHRA, CDR2 YSYEKL, per germline. The CDR3 is 16 amino acids.

This clonotype was seen at least ten times. This chain links TRBV28 with TRBJ1-1; weak D call: TRBD1 (5 bases). The germline CDR1 and CDR2 sequences are MDHEN and SYDVKM. The length of the CDR3 is 16 residues. Trimming stripped 3 bases from V and 1 base from J, with 15 bases between. CDR3: CASSFIAAGKNTEAFF. In nucleotides, the CDR3 is TGTGCCAGCAGTTTTATTGCAGCAGGGAAGAACACTGAAGCTTTCTTT.

This clonotype appeared many times. The chain uses TRBV10-2 and TRBJ2-1; possibly TRBD2 for D (6 bases). CDR3 length: 11 amino acids. CDR1 is WSHSY, CDR2 SAAADI, per germline. V was shortened by 9 bases and J by 4 bases, with 7 bases between the two germline ends. The CDR3 region has the DNA TGCGCCAGTGCGGGGTACAATGAGCAGTTCTTC. Translated, it gives CASAGYNEQFF.

The sample holds many counts of this clonotype. V is TRBV6-1 and J is TRBJ1-2, with D uncertain. Germline CDR1 is MNHNS and CDR2 is SASEGT. This CDR3 region has 11 residues. V was shortened by 2 bases and J by 2 bases, with 0 bases between the two germline ends. For the CDR3, the DNA is TGTGCCAGCAGTGAAAACTATGGCTACACCTTC. Translated: CASSENYGYTF.

By share of the sample, this clonotype is medium-sized. J is TRBJ2-1 and V is TRBV27; 9 nucleotides agree with TRBD1. This CDR3 has 17 residues. V gave up 5 bases and J gave up 6 bases; unmatched junction bases: 14. The germline gives CDR1 MNHEY, CDR2 SMNVEV (reference sequence). The CDR3 region has the DNA TGTGCCAGCAGTCCTCGCCTTTACAGGGGGCGGGTCAATGAGCAGTTCTTC. Translation: CASSPRLYRGRVNEQFF.

The chain couples TRBV5-1 to TRBJ2-1; D is unresolved. The V gene lost 0 bases and the J gene lost 3 bases, with 7 bases spanning the gap. The CDR3 extends over 14 amino acids. Germline values: CDR1 SGHRS, CDR2 YFSETQ. The CDR3 coding sequence is TGCGCCAGCAGCTTGGCTGGGATCTACAATGAGCAGTTCTTC. The encoded protein is CASSLAGIYNEQFF. Looking up the rest from reference TRBV5-1 and TRBJ2-1 gives the full variable domain: KAGVTQTPRYLIKTRGQQVTLSCSPISGHRSVSWYQQTPGQGLQFLFEYFSETQRNKGNFPGRFSGRQFSNSRSEMNVSTLELGDSALYLCASSLAGIYNEQFFGPGTRLTVL.

This clonotype was counted many times. The chain uses TRBV28 and TRBJ1-5; TRBD1 is a possible D gene (6 bases). The CDR3 totals 15 residues. The germline CDR1 and CDR2 sequences are MDHEN and SYDVKM. V gave up 7 bases and J gave up 0 bases, with 13 bases separating them. The CDR3 protein is CASTLDRVSNQPQHF. The CDR3 nucleotides read TGTGCCAGCACCCTGGACAGAGTTAGCAATCAGCCCCAGCATTTT. Full variable domain (remainder filled in from reference TRBV28 and TRBJ1-5): DVKVTQSSRYLVKRTGEKVFLECVQDMDHENMFWYRQDPGLGLRLIYFSYDVKMKEKGDIPEGYSVSREKKERFSLILESASTNQTSMYLCASTLDRVSNQPQHFGDGTRLSIL.

This clonotype was observed at least ten times. The J gene is TRBJ2-1, the V gene TRBV4-2, with D possibly being TRBD2 (6 bases). Deletions cut 0 bases from V and 7 bases from J, with 13 bases between. The CDR3 contains 15 residues. Germline CDR1 reads LGHNA; CDR2 reads YNFKEQ. For the CDR3, the DNA is TGTGCCAGCAGCCAAGATTTTGCAGGGAGGAATGAGCAGTTCTTC. This codes for CASSQDFAGRNEQFF.